This paragraph reports one T cell receptor (beta chain). Its target is unknown. The ends were cut back, 6 bases at V and 5 bases at J, with 13 bases in the middle. The CDR3 runs to 14 residues. Germline-derived CDR1 and CDR2 are MNHNY and SVGAGI (reference sequence). This specimen comes from a study of cytomegalovirus exposure and HLA in healthy donors. As for the study in general: The approximately 120 validation repertoires, a later analysis reported, used the same platform as the 600 to 700 first-cohort repertoires.

The method was immunoSEQ multiplex PCR; TCRdb's version includes in-frame clones alone and lacks a portion of them. The sample has some 79,000 clones; 90% to 95% are singletons. Study observations and caveats: The study found most TCR sequences rare, yet found some public TCRs in many donors. That first-cohort TCR clusters tended to co-occur in the approximately 110 validation repertoires was found in a later analysis.

The chain is built from TRBV6-6 and TRBJ1-4; D ambiguous. Sequencing was done on a sample of PBMCs. The receptor was derived from a woman aged 18 to 35 in good health and CMV-seropositive. The CDR3 protein is CASRLPGLNEKLFF. The DNA of the CDR3 is TGTGCCAGCAGGCTGCCAGGTCTAAATGAAAAACTGTTTTTT.